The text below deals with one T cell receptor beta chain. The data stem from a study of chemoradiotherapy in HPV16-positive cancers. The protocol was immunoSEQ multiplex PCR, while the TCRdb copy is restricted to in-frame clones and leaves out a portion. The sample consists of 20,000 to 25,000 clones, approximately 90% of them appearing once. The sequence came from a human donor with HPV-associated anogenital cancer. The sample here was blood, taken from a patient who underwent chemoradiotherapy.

CDR3 residues: CASTWGSGGYTF. CDR3 sequence (DNA): TGTGCCAGCACCTGGGGTTCAGGCGGCTACACCTTC. The chain combines TRBV5-6 with TRBJ1-2, with D unclear. V lost 6 bases and J lost 8, with 14 bases in between. Looked up from germline, CDR1 is SGHDT and CDR2 is YYEEEE. The CDR3 is made up of 12 amino acids.